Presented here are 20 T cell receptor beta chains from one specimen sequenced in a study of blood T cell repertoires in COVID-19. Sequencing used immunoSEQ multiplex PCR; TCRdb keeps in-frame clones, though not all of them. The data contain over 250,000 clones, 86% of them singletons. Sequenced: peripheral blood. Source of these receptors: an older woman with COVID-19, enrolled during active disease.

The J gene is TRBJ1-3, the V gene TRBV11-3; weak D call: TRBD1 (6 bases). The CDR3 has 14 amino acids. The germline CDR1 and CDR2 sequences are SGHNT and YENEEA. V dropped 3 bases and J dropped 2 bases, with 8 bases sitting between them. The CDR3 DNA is TGTGCCAGCAGCTTTGGACAGCCTGGAAACACCATATATTTT. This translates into CASSFGQPGNTIYF.

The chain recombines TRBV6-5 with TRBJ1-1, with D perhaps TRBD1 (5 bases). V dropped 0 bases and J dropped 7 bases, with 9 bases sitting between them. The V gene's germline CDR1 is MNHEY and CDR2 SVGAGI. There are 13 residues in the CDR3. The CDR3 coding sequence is TGTGCCAGCAGTTACTCCTCCGGGGGTGAAGCTTTCTTT. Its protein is CASSYSSGGEAFF.

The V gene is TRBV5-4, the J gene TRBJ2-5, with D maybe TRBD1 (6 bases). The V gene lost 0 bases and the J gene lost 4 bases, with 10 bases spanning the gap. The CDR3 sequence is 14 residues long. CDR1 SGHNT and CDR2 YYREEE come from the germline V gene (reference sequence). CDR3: CASSLGGLGETQYF. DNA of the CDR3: TGTGCCAGCAGCTTGGGGGGGCTAGGAGAGACCCAGTACTTC.

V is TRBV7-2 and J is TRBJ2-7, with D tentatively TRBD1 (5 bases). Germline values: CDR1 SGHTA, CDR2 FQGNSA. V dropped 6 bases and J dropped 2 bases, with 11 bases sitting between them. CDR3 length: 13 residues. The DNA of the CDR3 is TGTGCCAGCAGTGTGACAGAAACCTACGAGCAGTACTTC. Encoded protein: CASSVTETYEQYF.

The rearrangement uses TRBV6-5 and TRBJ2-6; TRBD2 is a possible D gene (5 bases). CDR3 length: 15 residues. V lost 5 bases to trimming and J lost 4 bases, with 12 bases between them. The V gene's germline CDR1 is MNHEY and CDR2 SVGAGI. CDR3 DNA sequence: TGTGCCAGCAGTCTGGCGGGCGCCGGGGCCAACGTCCTGACTTTC. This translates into CASSLAGAGANVLTF.

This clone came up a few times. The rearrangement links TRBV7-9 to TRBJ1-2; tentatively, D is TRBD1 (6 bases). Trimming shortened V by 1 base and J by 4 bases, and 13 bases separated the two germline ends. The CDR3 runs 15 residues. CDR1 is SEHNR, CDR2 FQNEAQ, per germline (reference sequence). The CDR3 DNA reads TGTGCCAGCAGCTTAGGATCCGACAGGTCCTATGGCTACACCTTC. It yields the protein CASSLGSDRSYGYTF.

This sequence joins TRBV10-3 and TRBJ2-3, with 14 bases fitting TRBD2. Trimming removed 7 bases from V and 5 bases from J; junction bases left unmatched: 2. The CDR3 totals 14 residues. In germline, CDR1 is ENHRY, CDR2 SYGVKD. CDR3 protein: CAIMTSGGEDTQYF. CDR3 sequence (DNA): TGTGCCATCATGACTAGCGGGGGGGAAGATACGCAGTATTTT.

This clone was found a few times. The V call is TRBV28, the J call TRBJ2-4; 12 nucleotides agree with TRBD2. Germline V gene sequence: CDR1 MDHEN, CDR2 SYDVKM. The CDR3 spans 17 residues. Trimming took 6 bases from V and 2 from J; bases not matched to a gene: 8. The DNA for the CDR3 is TGTGCCAGCAGCGAATTACTAGCGGGGGGAACCAAAAACATTCAGTACTTC. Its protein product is CASSELLAGGTKNIQYF.

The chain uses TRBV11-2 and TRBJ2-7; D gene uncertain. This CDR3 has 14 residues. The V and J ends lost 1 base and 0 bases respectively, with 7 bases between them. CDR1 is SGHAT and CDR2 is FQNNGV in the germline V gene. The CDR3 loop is CASSLVESSYEQYF. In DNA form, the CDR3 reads TGTGCCAGCAGCTTAGTAGAGAGCTCCTACGAGCAGTACTTC.

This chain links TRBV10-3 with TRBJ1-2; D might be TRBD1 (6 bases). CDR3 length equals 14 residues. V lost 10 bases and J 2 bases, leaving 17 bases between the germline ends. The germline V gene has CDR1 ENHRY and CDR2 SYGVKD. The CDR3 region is CATEVQGQNYGYTF. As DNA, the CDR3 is TGTGCCACCGAAGTACAGGGCCAAAACTATGGCTACACCTTC.

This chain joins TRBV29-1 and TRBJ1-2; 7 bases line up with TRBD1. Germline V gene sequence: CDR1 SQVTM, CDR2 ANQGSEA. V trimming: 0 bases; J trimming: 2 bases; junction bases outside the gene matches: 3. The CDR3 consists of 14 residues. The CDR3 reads CSVEERDSNYGYTF. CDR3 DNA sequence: TGCAGCGTTGAAGAACGGGACAGCAACTATGGCTACACCTTC.

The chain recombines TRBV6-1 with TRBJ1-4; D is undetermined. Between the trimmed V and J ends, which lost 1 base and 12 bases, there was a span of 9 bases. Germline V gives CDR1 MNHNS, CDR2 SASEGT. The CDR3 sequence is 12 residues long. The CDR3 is CASSEGRRELFF. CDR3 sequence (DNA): TGTGCCAGCAGTGAAGGGAGGAGAGAACTGTTTTTT.

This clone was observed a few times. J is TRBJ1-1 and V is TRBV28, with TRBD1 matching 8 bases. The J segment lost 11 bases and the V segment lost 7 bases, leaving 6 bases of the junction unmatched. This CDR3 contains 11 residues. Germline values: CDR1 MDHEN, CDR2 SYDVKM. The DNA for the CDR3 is TGTGCCAGCATATCCAGGGGGCGGGCTTTCTTT. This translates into CASISRGRAFF.

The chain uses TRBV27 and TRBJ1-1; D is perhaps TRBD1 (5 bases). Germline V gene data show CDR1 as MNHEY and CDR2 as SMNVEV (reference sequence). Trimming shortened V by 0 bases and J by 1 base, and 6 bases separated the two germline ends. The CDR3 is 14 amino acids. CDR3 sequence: CASSLSRGNTEAFF. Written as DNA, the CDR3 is TGTGCCAGCAGTTTATCAAGGGGGAACACTGAAGCTTTCTTT.

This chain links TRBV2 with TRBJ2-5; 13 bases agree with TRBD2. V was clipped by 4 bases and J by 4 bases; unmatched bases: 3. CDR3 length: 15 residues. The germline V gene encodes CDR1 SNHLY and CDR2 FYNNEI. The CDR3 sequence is CASSVTSGGPETQYF. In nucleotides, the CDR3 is TGTGCCAGCAGTGTGACTAGCGGGGGGCCAGAGACCCAGTACTTC. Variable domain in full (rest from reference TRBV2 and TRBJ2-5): EPEVTQTPSHQVTQMGQEVILRCVPISNHLYFYWYRQILGQKVEFLVSFYNNEISEKSEIFDDQFSVERPDGSNFTLKIRSTKLEDSAMYFCASSVTSGGPETQYFGPGTRLLVL.

This CDR3 is CAWAAQDLTEAFF. CDR3 DNA sequence: TGTGCCTGGGCCGCACAGGACCTCACTGAAGCTTTCTTT. The chain joins TRBV30 to TRBJ1-1, with D possibly matching TRBD1 (5 bases). The germline CDR1 and CDR2 sequences are GTSNPN and SVGIG (reference sequence). The CDR3 has 13 residues. Trimming shortened V by 5 bases and J by 4 bases, and 14 bases separated the two germline ends.

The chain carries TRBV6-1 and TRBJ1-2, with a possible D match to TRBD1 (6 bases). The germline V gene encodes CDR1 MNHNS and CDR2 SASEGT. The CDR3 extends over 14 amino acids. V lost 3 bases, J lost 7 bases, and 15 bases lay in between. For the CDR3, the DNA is TGTGCCAGCAGTGAGATGTTGGGGGCGAGTGGCTACACCTTC. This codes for CASSEMLGASGYTF.

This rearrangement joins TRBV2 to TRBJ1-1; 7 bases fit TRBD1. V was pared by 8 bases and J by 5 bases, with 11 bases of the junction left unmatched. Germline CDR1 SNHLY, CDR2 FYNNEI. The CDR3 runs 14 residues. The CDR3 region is CASSQTTGSTEAFF. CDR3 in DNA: TGTGCCAGCTCCCAGACGACAGGGTCGACTGAAGCTTTCTTT.

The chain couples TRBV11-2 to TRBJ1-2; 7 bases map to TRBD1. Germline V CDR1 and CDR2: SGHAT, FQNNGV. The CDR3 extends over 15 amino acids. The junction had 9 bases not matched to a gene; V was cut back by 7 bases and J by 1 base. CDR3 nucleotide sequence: TGTGCCAGCAACAGTGGACAGGCCTATAACTATGGCTACACCTTC. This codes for CASNSGQAYNYGYTF.

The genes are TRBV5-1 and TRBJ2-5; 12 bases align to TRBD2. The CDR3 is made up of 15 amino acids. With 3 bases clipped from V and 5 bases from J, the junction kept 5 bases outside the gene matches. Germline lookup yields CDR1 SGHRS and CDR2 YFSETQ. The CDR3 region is CASSSLAGGHETQYF. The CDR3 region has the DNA TGCGCCAGCAGCTCCCTAGCGGGGGGGCATGAGACCCAGTACTTC.